One and the same sample provided the 26 T cell receptor beta chains below, sequenced in a study of T-cell reconstitution after alpha-beta-depleted transplantation in children. Library preparation (for TCRbeta) was performed with unique molecular identifiers. TCRdb re-called the PCR reads through MiXCR, storing one row per CDR3 protein. The data show about 980,000 distinct CDR3 sequences, with about 29% seen just once and roughly 30% held by the top ten. Sequenced here: PBMCs, mostly from graft donor cells, sampled 360 days after TCRalphabeta/CD19-depleted stem cell transplant. The origin of the receptors is a boy younger than two who had a stem cell transplant for SCID, so the T cells may come from the graft donor.

The chain is built from TRBV3-1 and TRBJ2-1; 8 nucleotides match TRBD1. Unmatched junction bases numbered 8, after V lost 3 bases and J lost 7 bases. The CDR3 spans 15 residues. Germline CDR1 LGHDT, CDR2 YNNKEL (reference sequence). In DNA, the CDR3 is TGTGCCAGCAGCCATCGGGGGACAGGACGAAATGAGCAGTTCTTC. This sequence encodes CASSHRGTGRNEQFF.

With regard to this clonotype: One junction end disagrees with the germline gene, perhaps due to a read error. The chain couples TRBV29-1 to TRBJ2-7; D might be TRBD1 or TRBD2, each matching 6 bases. Germline CDR1 is SQVTM and CDR2 is ANQGSEA. There are 13 residues in the CDR3. The CDR3 DNA reads TGCAGCTCGGAGGGGGACCCAAATGACGAGGAGTACTTC. This translates into CSSEGDPNDEEYF.

The V and J genes are TRBV20-1 and TRBJ1-3; TRBD1 might be the D (5 bases). V lost 5 bases, J lost 0 bases, and 8 bases lay in between. This CDR3 is 13 amino acids long. Germline-derived CDR1 and CDR2 are DFQATT and SNEGSKA (reference sequence). Here the CDR3 DNA reads TGCAGTGCTGGGACGTTCTCTGGAAACACCATATATTTT. It encodes CSAGTFSGNTIYF.

This clonotype has only a few counts. The rearrangement joins TRBV29-1 to TRBJ2-3; TRBD2 agrees at 9 bases. V shed 4 bases and J 1 base; nucleotides not matched to a gene: 3. The CDR3 loop spans 14 amino acids. Germline V lookup: CDR1 SQVTM, CDR2 ANQGSEA. The CDR3 coding sequence is TGCAGCGTTGCCCAGCGGGGGGGCACAGATACGCAGTATTTT. Translated, it gives CSVAQRGGTDTQYF.

This chain uses TRBV5-1 with TRBJ2-1; D gene unclear. CDR3 length equals 13 residues. In germline, CDR1 is SGHRS, CDR2 YFSETQ. Deletions cut 5 bases from V and 4 bases from J, with 10 bases between. CDR3: CASRVLTYNEQFF. CDR3 DNA: TGCGCCAGCAGGGTCCTCACATACAATGAGCAGTTCTTC.

This clonotype occurred a few times. The chain joins TRBV12-3 or TRBV12-4 to TRBJ2-1; a weak D match, TRBD2 (5 bases). The CDR3 runs to 15 residues. V was shortened by 1 base and J by 0 bases, with 7 bases between the two germline ends. CDR3 sequence: CASSLDGNSYNEQFF. CDR3 bases: TGTGCCAGCAGTTTAGACGGGAACTCCTACAATGAGCAGTTCTTC.

Remarks on this clonotype: It is unclear where the CDR3 begins or ends on the DNA, so no DNA is shown, and the CDR3 is as TCRdb lists it. The chain combines TRBV7-5 with TRBJ1-6; the table calls TRBD1, which could not be checked here. TRBV7-5 is termed a pseudogene. The CDR3 has 18 amino acids, counting both end residues. CDR3 residues: CISVPDTHRGALNSPLHF.

CDR3 protein: CAIRKNTEAFF. For the CDR3, the DNA is TGTGCCATCAGAAAGAACACTGAAGCTTTCTTT. The rearrangement joins TRBV10-3 to TRBJ1-1; D call uncertain. Germline-derived CDR1 and CDR2 are ENHRY and SYGVKD. Trimming left V 6 bases short and J 1 base short, with 3 bases between. The CDR3 contains 11 residues.

This clonotype showed up just a few times. The J gene is TRBJ2-2, the V gene TRBV7-3; tentative D call: TRBD2 (7 bases). Germline V gene lookup returns CDR1 SGHTA and CDR2 FQGTGA. The V and J ends lost 5 bases and 6 bases respectively, with 22 bases between them. The CDR3 is made up of 17 amino acids. In nucleotides, the CDR3 is TGTGCCAGCAGCCCTACGCCCGGGGGGCTCCCGGCCGGGGAGCTGTTTTTT. This gives the protein CASSPTPGGLPAGELFF.

J is TRBJ2-1 and V is TRBV5-1, with TRBD2 matching over 9 bases. Germline-derived CDR1 and CDR2 are SGHRS and YFSETQ. The junction had 11 bases not matched to a gene; V was cut back by 5 bases and J by 5 bases. The CDR3 spans 16 residues. CDR3 protein: CASSLPALAGNNEQFF. The CDR3 DNA reads TGCGCCAGCAGTTTGCCGGCGCTAGCGGGGAACAATGAGCAGTTCTTC.

This clonotype appeared many times. The gene calls are TRBV4-2 and TRBJ2-2; no clear D. The CDR3 contains 17 residues. Trimming shortened V by 0 bases and J by 0 bases, and 11 bases separated the two germline ends. Germline V lookup: CDR1 LGHNA, CDR2 YNFKEQ. In DNA, the CDR3 is TGTGCCAGCAGCCAAGACTACAGCCCTTCGAACACCGGGGAGCTGTTTTTT. This encodes CASSQDYSPSNTGELFF.

This chain uses TRBV7-2 with TRBJ2-5, with a weak D call TRBD2 (5 bases). The CDR3 loop spans 14 amino acids. V gave up 1 base and J gave up 5 bases, with 11 bases separating them. Germline assignment: CDR1 SGHTA and CDR2 FQGNSA. CDR3 sequence reads: CASSLGRLVETQYF. The CDR3 nucleotides are TGTGCCAGCAGCTTAGGGAGGTTAGTCGAGACCCAGTACTTC. Full variable domain (rest looked up from reference TRBV7-2 and TRBJ2-5): GAGVSQSPSNKVTEKGKDVELRCDPISGHTALYWYRQSLGQGLEFLIYFQGNSAPDKSGLPSDRFSAERTGGSVSTLTIQRTQQEDSAVYLCASSLGRLVETQYFGPGTRLLVL.

A word on this clonotype: Since the CDR3 does not end with the conserved phenylalanine or tryptophan, this likely comes from a read error. The chain carries TRBV29-1 and TRBJ2-1; D unclear. Trimming removed 0 bases from V and 7 bases from J, with 13 bases in between. Germline V gene lookup returns CDR1 SQVTM and CDR2 ANQGSEA. The CDR3 extends over 14 amino acids. This CDR3 is CSVEDGGGKNEQFY. The CDR3 DNA is TGCAGCGTTGAAGACGGCGGTGGGAAGAATGAGCAGTTCTAC.

The chain combines TRBV6-1 with TRBJ2-3; 7 bases align to TRBD2. CDR1 and CDR2 (germline): MNHNS, SASEGT. Trimming cost V 6 bases and J 1 base; bases outside gene matches: 4. This CDR3 has 14 amino acids. CDR3 protein: CASRHTSGTDTQYF. CDR3 nucleotides: TGTGCCAGCAGACATACTAGCGGCACAGATACGCAGTATTTT.

The chain recombines TRBV4-2 with TRBJ2-7; 9 nucleotides align to TRBD1. V dropped 1 base and J dropped 6; count of bases not matched to a gene: 10. Germline V lookup: CDR1 LGHNA, CDR2 YNFKEQ. The CDR3 is 16 amino acids. In DNA form, the CDR3 reads TGTGCCAGCAGCCAAGTTTCCCGACAGGGGGTCCCCGAGCAGTACTTC. This encodes CASSQVSRQGVPEQYF.

A few counts support this clonotype. V is TRBV7-8 and J is TRBJ2-7; 8 positions agree with TRBD1. J gave up 3 bases and V 6 bases, and 10 bases lay outside the gene matches. CDR3 size: 15 residues. Per germline, CDR1 SGHVS and CDR2 FQNEAQ. Here the CDR3 DNA reads TGTGCCAGCAGACAAATCCAGGGGGCGAGCTACGAGCAGTACTTC. It specifies CASRQIQGASYEQYF.

This clonotype was recorded a few times. The gene calls are TRBV11-2 and TRBJ2-5, with 9 nucleotides matching TRBD2. Germline values: CDR1 SGHAT, CDR2 FQNNGV. The trim removed 0 bases at V and 5 bases at J, leaving 4 bases unmatched. The CDR3 has 15 residues. In DNA form, the CDR3 reads TGTGCCAGCAGCTTAGATGGGACTAGCATGGAGACCCAGTACTTC. Translated: CASSLDGTSMETQYF.

This chain uses TRBV5-1 with TRBJ1-6, with D possibly being TRBD1 (5 bases). This CDR3 region has 14 residues. V was cut by 7 bases and J by 8 bases, with 16 bases left in between. Looked up from germline, CDR1 is SGHRS and CDR2 is YFSETQ. This chain's CDR3 is CASSMGGLDSPLHF. In nucleotides, the CDR3 is TGCGCCAGCTCGATGGGGGGTTTGGATTCACCCCTCCACTTT.

This clonotype was picked up a small number of times. This chain uses TRBV7-9 with TRBJ2-5; 11 bases agree with TRBD1. The CDR3 sequence is 14 residues long. Germline assignment: CDR1 SEHNR and CDR2 FQNEAQ (reference sequence). V shed 3 bases and J 7 bases; nucleotides not matched to a gene: 4. For the CDR3, the DNA is TGTGCCAGCAGCTTTGGACAGGGGGCCGCGACCCAGTACTTC. Residues: CASSFGQGAATQYF.

V is TRBV27 and J is TRBJ2-7, with D maybe TRBD2 (5 bases). The CDR3 sequence is 16 residues long. Germline V gene data show CDR1 as MNHEY and CDR2 as SMNVEV (reference sequence). V lost 2 bases, J lost 2 bases, and 16 bases lay in between. The CDR3 protein is CASSLTFGELPYEQYF. Written as DNA, the CDR3 is TGTGCCAGCAGTTTAACCTTCGGGGAGCTTCCCTACGAGCAGTACTTC.

CDR3: CASSPNRVGSYNEQFF. The CDR3 nucleotides are TGTGCCAGCAGCCCCAACAGGGTGGGCTCCTACAATGAGCAGTTCTTC. The chain is built from TRBV7-7 and TRBJ2-1; perhaps TRBD1 as D (6 bases). Looked up from germline, CDR1 is SSHAT and CDR2 is FNYEAQ (reference sequence). The CDR3 extends over 16 amino acids. V lost 5 bases and J lost 0, with 14 bases in between.

This rearrangement joins TRBV28 to TRBJ2-5, with a weak D call TRBD1 (5 bases). The CDR3 contains 13 residues. CDR1 and CDR2 from the germline V gene are MDHEN and SYDVKM. V was trimmed by 7 bases and J by 2 bases, leaving 11 bases between them. CDR3 bases: TGTGCCAGCAAAAGGGGCAGGCAAGAGACCCAGTACTTC. It is translated as CASKRGRQETQYF.

A few counts support this clonotype. The chain employs TRBV12-3 or TRBV12-4 and TRBJ2-3; D is undetermined. V lost 6 bases to trimming and J lost 3 bases, with 19 bases between them. The CDR3 length is 16 residues. CDR3 loop: CASRWGLGSWTDTQYF. The DNA for the CDR3 is TGTGCCAGCAGGTGGGGATTGGGGTCTTGGACAGATACGCAGTATTTT.

The rearrangement joins TRBV18 to TRBJ2-7, with a weak D call TRBD1 (6 bases). V dropped 3 bases and J dropped 6 bases, with 9 bases sitting between them. Per germline, CDR1 KGHSH and CDR2 LQKENI. The length of the CDR3 is 12 residues. The CDR3 DNA follows: TGTGCCAGCTCACCCCAACAGGGCGAGCAGTACTTC. This sequence encodes CASSPQQGEQYF.

This clonotype was counted between two and nine times. The rearrangement uses TRBV15 and TRBJ2-3, with no clear D. The CDR3 loop spans 18 amino acids. The V end was cut by 1 base, the J end by 2 bases, with 19 bases between. CDR1 LNHNV and CDR2 YYDKDF come from the germline V gene (reference sequence). CDR3 protein: CATSRAFRAPQYTDTQYF. CDR3 nucleotide sequence: TGTGCCACCAGCAGAGCTTTCCGGGCGCCCCAGTACACAGATACGCAGTATTTT. Combining the CDR3 with reference TRBV15 and TRBJ2-3 gives the whole variable domain DAMVIQNPRYQVTQFGKPVTLSCSQTLNHNVMYWYQQKSSQAPKLLFHYYDKDFNNEADTPDNFQSRRPNTSFCFLDIRSPGLGDTAMYLCATSRAFRAPQYTDTQYFGPGTRLTVL.

The V call is TRBV12-3 or TRBV12-4, the J call TRBJ2-7, with 11 bases fitting TRBD2. The CDR3 is made up of 14 amino acids. V gave up 5 bases and J gave up 4 bases; unmatched junction bases: 4. The chain's CDR3 is CASSRLAGPYEQYF. As DNA, the CDR3 is TGTGCCAGCAGTAGACTAGCGGGACCTTACGAGCAGTACTTC.